The clone carrying this T cell receptor (beta chain) was counted a few times. The antigen is undetermined. The ends lost 3 bases at V and 3 bases at J; junction bases unmatched: 22. This CDR3 comprises 21 residues. CDR1 is LGHNA, CDR2 YSLEER, per germline. Amplification used 60 Vbeta primers and 13 Jbeta primers. The protocol was immunoSEQ multiplex PCR, while the TCRdb copy is restricted to in-frame clones and leaves out a portion. Of fewer than 60,000 clones listed, roughly 72% are singletons. This specimen belongs to a study of cytomegalovirus exposure and HLA in healthy donors. Findings and caveats of the study: Excluded: some indistinguishable V segments such as TRBV6-2 and TRBV6-3.

This chain joins TRBV4-3 and TRBJ2-1, with TRBD2 matching 8 bases. Specimen: PBMCs. This receptor was obtained from a woman in her fifties or sixties in good health and CMV-seropositive. CDR3 nucleotide sequence: TGCGCCAGCAGCCAGGAGACAGCGGGAGCCCCCGGTTTCAGGGACTACAATGAGCAGTTCTTC. Its protein product is CASSQETAGAPGFRDYNEQFF.